This T cell receptor (beta chain) was documented in a study of T-cell memory formation after mild COVID-19. Study details: The TCR clusters were mostly specific to one donor.

Findings and caveats of the study: Contracting clones, day 15 to 85, had balanced CD4/CD8, and later expanders favored CD4+. CD4+ clones that contracted lay mainly in CM and EM; CD8+ ones lay in EMRA.

The CDR3 consists of 17 residues. The V gene lost 1 base and the J gene lost 9 bases, with 24 bases spanning the gap. In germline, CDR1 is MGHRA, CDR2 YSYEKL. TCRdb fed the 5' RACE reads into MiXCR, producing one record per CDR3 protein. The sample includes nearly 350,000 distinct CDR3 sequences, approximately 12% of them seen just once. This clonotype was observed a few times. Its antigen is still unknown. This TCR came from a young man who had mild COVID-19 (a few samples of this study predate the infection). Cell type and time point are not known. The rearrangement joins TRBV4-1 to TRBJ1-1; perhaps TRBD1 as D (5 bases). The material sequenced was PBMCs or a T cell subset sorted from them (not recorded which). The CDR3: CASSQAHLGVTGRKAFF. In DNA form, the CDR3 reads TGCGCCAGCAGCCAAGCCCACCTAGGGGTTACCGGACGGAAAGCTTTCTTT.